Each of the 3 T cell receptor beta chains below was sequenced from the same sample in a study of T cell responses to AZD1222 COVID-19 vaccine. Sequencing was performed with immunoSEQ multiplex PCR; in TCRdb, only in-frame clones are kept and a portion is missing. The data hold approximately 180,000 clones, with roughly 91% observed a single time. The sample was peripheral blood, taken 28 days after the second dose of the MenACWY control vaccine. The receptors originated from an adult who received the MenACWY meningococcal vaccine as a control.

This chain links TRBV2 with TRBJ1-2; D uncertain. The germline gives CDR1 SNHLY, CDR2 FYNNEI. Trimming took 7 bases from V and 4 from J, leaving 13 bases between them. The CDR3 is 13 residues long. The CDR3 nucleotides read TGTGCCAGCAAGGGCGACGGCTCCTATGGCTACACCTTC. Amino acids: CASKGDGSYGYTF.

The gene calls are TRBV12-3 or TRBV12-4 and TRBJ2-3, with D uncertain. V dropped 3 bases and J dropped 5 bases, with 3 bases sitting between them. The CDR3 consists of 11 residues. In DNA form, the CDR3 reads TGTGCCAGCAGTTTTGGAGATACGCAGTATTTT. It encodes CASSFGDTQYF.

This clone appeared a single time. The chain carries TRBV4-2 and TRBJ1-5; D is ambiguous. The CDR3 has 13 amino acids. CDR1 and CDR2 (germline): LGHNA, YNFKEQ. V lost 0 bases, J lost 7 bases, and 7 bases lay in between. CDR3 sequence: CASSQDTIQPQHF. CDR3 in DNA: TGTGCCAGCAGCCAAGATACGATACAGCCCCAGCATTTT.